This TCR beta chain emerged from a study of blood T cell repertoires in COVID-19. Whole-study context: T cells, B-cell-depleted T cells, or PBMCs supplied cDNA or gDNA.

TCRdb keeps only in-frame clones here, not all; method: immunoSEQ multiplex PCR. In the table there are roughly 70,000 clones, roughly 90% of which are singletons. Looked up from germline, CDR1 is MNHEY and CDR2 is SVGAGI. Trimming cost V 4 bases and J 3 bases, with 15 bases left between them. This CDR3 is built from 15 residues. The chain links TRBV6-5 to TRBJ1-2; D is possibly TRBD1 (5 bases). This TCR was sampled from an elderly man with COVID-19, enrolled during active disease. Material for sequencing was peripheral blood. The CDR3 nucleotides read TGTGCCAGCAGTTCGCTGGGGGGAGGGGACTATGGCTACACCTTC. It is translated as CASSSLGGGDYGYTF.